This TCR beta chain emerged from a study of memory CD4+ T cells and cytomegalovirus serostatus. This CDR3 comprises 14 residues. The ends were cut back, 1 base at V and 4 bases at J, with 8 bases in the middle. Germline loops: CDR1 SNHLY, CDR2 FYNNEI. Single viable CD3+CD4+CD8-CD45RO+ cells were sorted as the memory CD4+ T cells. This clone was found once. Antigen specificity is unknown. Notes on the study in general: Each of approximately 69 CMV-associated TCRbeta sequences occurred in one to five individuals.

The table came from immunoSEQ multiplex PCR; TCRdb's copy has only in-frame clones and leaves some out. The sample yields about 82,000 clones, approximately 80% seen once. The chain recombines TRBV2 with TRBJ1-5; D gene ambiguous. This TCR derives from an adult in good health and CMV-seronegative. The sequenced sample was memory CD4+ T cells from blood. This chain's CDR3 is CASSEGQRNQPQHF. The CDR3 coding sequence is TGTGCCAGCAGTGAAGGGCAGCGGAATCAGCCCCAGCATTTT.